This TCR beta chain was obtained from a study of blood T cell repertoires in COVID-19. Study information: Whether acute or convalescent, the COVID-19 samples came from the United States, Italy and Spain.

The CDR3 loop spans 11 amino acids. V was pared by 3 bases and J by 6 bases, with 8 bases between. The germline V gene encodes CDR1 DFQATT and CDR2 SNEGSKA (reference sequence). Under the authors' procedure: Estimation of nucleated cell counts was performed using reference gene primer amplification. TCRdb's table, derived via immunoSEQ multiplex PCR, lists solely in-frame clones and lacks some. That table supplies the V and J calls and clone size; D and trimming were determined from the DNA. The table records about 260,000 clones, 85% to 90% of them present only once. This clone has only a few counts.

This receptor was identified in a woman between 35 and 50 years old who had recovered from COVID-19. The sequencing input was peripheral blood. This chain links TRBV20-1 with TRBJ1-2; a possible D gene is TRBD1 (5 bases). CDR3 protein: CSASVRDGYTF. The CDR3 nucleotides read TGCAGTGCTAGCGTCAGGGATGGCTACACCTTC.